This T cell receptor (beta chain) stems from a study of control samples from healthy donors and cancer patients. This clone was observed a handful of times. The method was immunoSEQ multiplex PCR; TCRdb's version includes in-frame clones alone and lacks a portion of them. The table has about 92,000 clones, around 80% seen once. The sequenced sample consisted of blood. This TCR was recovered from a woman aged 60 to 75 in good health.

CDR3 protein: CASSNLAGSSYEQYF. The CDR3 region has the DNA TGTGCCAGCAGCAATCTAGCGGGAAGCTCCTACGAGCAGTACTTC. V and J are TRBV14 and TRBJ2-7; 9 bases fit TRBD2. CDR3 length equals 15 residues. Trimming at V came to 5 bases and at J to 0 bases, leaving 5 bases not matched to a gene. The germline gives CDR1 SGHDN, CDR2 FVKESK.